This T cell receptor (beta chain) came from a study of cytomegalovirus exposure and HLA in healthy donors. Germline trimming cut 2 bases from V and 7 bases from J; bases unmatched to any gene: 9. The CDR3 length is 16 residues. CDR1 is SEHNR and CDR2 is FQNEAQ in the germline V gene (reference sequence). The study ran its PCR with 60 Vbeta and 13 Jbeta primers. The data were produced by immunoSEQ multiplex PCR, yet TCRdb's version contains in-frame clones alone and is incomplete. The repertoire holds 150,000 to 200,000 clones, with 65% to 80% as singletons. This receptor was taken from a woman aged 40 to 55 in good health and CMV-seropositive. The sequenced sample was PBMCs. The rearrangement links TRBV7-9 to TRBJ2-1; 9 bases are shared with TRBD1. CDR3 sequence: CASSLLSGTGLNEQFF. CDR3 DNA sequence: TGTGCCAGCAGCTTACTGTCCGGGACAGGGCTTAATGAGCAGTTCTTC. The full variable domain, completed using reference TRBV7-9 and TRBJ2-1, is DTGVSQNPRHKITKRGQNVTFRCDPISEHNRLYWYRQTLGQGPEFLTYFQNEAQLEKSRLLSDRFSAERPKGSFSTLEIQRTEQGDSAMYLCASSLLSGTGLNEQFFGPGTRLTVL.